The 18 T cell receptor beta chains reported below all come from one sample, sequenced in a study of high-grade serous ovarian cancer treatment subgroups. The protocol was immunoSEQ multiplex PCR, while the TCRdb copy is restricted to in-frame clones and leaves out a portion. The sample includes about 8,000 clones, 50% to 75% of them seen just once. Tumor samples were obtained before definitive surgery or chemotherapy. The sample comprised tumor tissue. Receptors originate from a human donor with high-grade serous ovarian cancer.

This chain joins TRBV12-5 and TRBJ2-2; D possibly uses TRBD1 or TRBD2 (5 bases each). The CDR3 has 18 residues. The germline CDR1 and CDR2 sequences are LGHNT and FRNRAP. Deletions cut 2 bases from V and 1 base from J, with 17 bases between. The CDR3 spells CASGLNRDGHVNTGELFF. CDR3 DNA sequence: TGTGCTAGTGGTTTGAACCGGGACGGGCACGTGAACACCGGGGAGCTGTTTTTT.

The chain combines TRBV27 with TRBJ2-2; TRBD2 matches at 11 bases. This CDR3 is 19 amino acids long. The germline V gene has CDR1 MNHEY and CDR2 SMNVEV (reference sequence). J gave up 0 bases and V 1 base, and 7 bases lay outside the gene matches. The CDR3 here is CASSLFPPGLAANTGELFF. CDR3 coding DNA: TGTGCCAGCAGTTTATTTCCTCCGGGACTAGCGGCGAACACCGGGGAGCTGTTTTTT.

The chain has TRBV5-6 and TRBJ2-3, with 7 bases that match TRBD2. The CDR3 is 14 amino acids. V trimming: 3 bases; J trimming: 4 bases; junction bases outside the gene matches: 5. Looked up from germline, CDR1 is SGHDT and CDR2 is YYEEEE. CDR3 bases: TGTGCCAGCAGCTGGGAGGGAGGGGCAGATACGCAGTATTTT. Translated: CASSWEGGADTQYF.

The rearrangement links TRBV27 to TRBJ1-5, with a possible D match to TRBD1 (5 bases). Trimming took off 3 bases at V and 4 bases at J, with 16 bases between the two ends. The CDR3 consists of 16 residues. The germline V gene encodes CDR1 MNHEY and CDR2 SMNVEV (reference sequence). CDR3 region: CASSFSTLGQNQPQHF. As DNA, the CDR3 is TGTGCCAGCAGTTTCTCGACTTTGGGGCAGAATCAGCCCCAGCATTTT.

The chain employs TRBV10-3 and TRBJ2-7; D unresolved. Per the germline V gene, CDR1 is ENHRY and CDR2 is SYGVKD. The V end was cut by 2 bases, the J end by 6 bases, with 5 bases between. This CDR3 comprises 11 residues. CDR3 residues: CAISERSEQYF. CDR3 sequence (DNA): TGTGCCATCAGTGAGAGGTCCGAGCAGTACTTC.

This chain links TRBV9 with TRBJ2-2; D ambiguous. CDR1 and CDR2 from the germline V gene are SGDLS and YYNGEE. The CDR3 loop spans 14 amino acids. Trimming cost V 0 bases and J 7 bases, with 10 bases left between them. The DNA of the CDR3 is TGTGCCAGCAGCGTAGGACGGGTCGGCGGGGAGCTGTTTTTT. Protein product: CASSVGRVGGELFF. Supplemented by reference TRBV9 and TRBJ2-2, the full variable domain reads DSGVTQTPKHLITATGQRVTLRCSPRSGDLSVYWYQQSLDQGLQFLIQYYNGEERAKGNILERFSAQQFPDLHSELNLSSLELGDSALYFCASSVGRVGGELFFGEGSRLTVL.

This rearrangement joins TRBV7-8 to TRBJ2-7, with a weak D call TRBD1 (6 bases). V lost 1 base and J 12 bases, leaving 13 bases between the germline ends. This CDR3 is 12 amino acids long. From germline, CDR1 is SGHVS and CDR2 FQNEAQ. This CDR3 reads CASSLGDKVRYF. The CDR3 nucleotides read TGTGCCAGCAGCTTAGGGGACAAAGTTAGGTACTTC. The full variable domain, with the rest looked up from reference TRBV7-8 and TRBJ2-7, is GAGVSQSPRYKVAKRGQDVALRCDPISGHVSLFWYQQALGQGPEFLTYFQNEAQLDKSGLPSDRFFAERPEGSVSTLKIQRTQQEDSAVYLCASSLGDKVRYFGPGTRLTVT.

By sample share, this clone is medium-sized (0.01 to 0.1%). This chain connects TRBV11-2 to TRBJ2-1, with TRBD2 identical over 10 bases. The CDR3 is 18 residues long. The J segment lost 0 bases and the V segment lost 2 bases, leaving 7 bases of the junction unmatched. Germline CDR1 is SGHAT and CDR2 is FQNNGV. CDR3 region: CASSLTAGGPSSYNEQFF. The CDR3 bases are TGTGCCAGCAGCTTAACAGCGGGAGGGCCGAGCTCCTACAATGAGCAGTTCTTC.

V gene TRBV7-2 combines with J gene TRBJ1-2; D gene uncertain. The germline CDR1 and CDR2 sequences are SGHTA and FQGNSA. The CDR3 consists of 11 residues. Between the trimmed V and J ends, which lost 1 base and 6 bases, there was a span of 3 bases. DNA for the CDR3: TGTGCCAGCAGCTTAGTCGATGGCTACACCTTC. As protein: CASSLVDGYTF.

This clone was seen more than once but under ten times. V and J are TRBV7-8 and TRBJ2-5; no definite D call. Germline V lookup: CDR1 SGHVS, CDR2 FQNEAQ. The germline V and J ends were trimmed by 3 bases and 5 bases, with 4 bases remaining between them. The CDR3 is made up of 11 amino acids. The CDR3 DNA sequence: TGTGCCAGCAGCTTTGGGGAGACCCAGTACTTC. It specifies CASSFGETQYF.

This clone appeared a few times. The CDR3 DNA reads as TGTGCCAGCGGCACAAGACAGGGGGTAGGGAAGACCCAGTACTTC. Translating gives CASGTRQGVGKTQYF. The chain recombines TRBV28 with TRBJ2-5, with 9 bases identical to TRBD1. There are 15 residues in the CDR3. Germline V gene data show CDR1 as MDHEN and CDR2 as SYDVKM. The J segment lost 6 bases and the V segment lost 8 bases, leaving 13 bases of the junction unmatched. Filled out from reference TRBV28 and TRBJ2-5, the complete variable domain reads DVKVTQSSRYLVKRTGEKVFLECVQDMDHENMFWYRQDPGLGLRLIYFSYDVKMKEKGDIPEGYSVSREKKERFSLILESASTNQTSMYLCASGTRQGVGKTQYFGPGTRLLVL.

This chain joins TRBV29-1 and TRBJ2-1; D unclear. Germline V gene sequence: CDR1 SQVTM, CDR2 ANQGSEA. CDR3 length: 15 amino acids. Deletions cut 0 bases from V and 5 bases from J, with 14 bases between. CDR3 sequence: CSVEDNKELDNEQFF. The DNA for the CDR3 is TGCAGCGTTGAAGATAACAAGGAGTTGGACAATGAGCAGTTCTTC.

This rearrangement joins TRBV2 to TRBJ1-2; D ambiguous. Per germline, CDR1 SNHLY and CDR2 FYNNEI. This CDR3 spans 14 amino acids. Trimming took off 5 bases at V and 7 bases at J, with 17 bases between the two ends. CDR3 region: CASSYGRVSGGYTF. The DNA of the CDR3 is TGTGCCAGCAGTTATGGACGAGTAAGTGGTGGCTACACCTTC.

Here the CDR3 reads CASSLTQIDDEQFF. Written as DNA, the CDR3 is TGTGCCAGCAGCTTGACACAGATCGACGATGAGCAGTTCTTC. This chain connects TRBV7-8 to TRBJ2-1; no clear D. In germline, CDR1 is SGHVS, CDR2 FQNEAQ. This CDR3 contains 14 residues. The V gene lost 3 bases and the J gene lost 8 bases, with 14 bases spanning the gap.

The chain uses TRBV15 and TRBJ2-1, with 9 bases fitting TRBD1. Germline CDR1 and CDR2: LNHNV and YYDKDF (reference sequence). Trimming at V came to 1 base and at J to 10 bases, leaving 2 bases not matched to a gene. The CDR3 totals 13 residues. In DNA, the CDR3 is TGTGCCACCAGCAGAGGACAGGGGGACGAGCAGTTCTTC. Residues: CATSRGQGDEQFF.

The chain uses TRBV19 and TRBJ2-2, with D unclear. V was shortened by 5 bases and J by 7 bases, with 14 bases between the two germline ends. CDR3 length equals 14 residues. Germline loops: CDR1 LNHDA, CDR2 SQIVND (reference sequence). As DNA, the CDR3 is TGTGCCAGTAGTCCTACCTACTTGAGCGGGGAGCTGTTTTTT. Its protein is CASSPTYLSGELFF.

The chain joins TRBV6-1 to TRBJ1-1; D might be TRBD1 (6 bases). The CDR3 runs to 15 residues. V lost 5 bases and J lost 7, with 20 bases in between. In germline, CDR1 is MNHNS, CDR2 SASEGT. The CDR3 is CASSTRQAVNGEAFF. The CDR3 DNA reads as TGTGCCAGCAGTACCCGACAGGCAGTGAACGGTGAAGCTTTCTTT.

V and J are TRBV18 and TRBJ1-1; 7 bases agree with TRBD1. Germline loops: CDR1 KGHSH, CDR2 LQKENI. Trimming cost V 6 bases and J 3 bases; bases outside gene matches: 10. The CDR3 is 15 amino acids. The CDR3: CASSPSLTGHTEAFF. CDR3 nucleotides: TGTGCCAGCTCGCCTTCTCTGACAGGGCACACTGAAGCTTTCTTT.